This T cell receptor beta chain appears in the sequencing data of a study of T cells in Graves' hyperthyroidism and ophthalmopathy. Study-level points and caveats: Expanded thyroid clonotypes (above 0.001) were mostly also found in blood.

The CDR3 is made up of 14 amino acids. Germline V lookup: CDR1 MDHEN, CDR2 SYDVKM. Comments on this clonotype: What it binds is not known. The junction departs from the called germline gene at one end, perhaps through a read error.

Amplified TCR beta CDR3 regions came from RNA transcripts. First-round RT-PCR of the TCR CDR3 relied on the HTBI primer set. TCRdb reanalysed the multiplex PCR reads using MiXCR and keeps one entry per CDR3 protein. The sample carries nearly 250,000 distinct CDR3 sequences, around 26% recorded once. Duration under 3 months, a NOSPECS grade of at least 4, and a Clinical Activity Score of at least 3 characterized the ophthalmopathy patients. The chain combines TRBV28 with TRBJ1-2, with 7 positions matching TRBD1. This clonotype was sampled from a woman between 35 and 50 years old with Graves' ophthalmopathy. The sample taken for sequencing was blood. The CDR3 DNA reads as TGTGCCAGCAGCCCCGAGGGACAGCCCTATGGCTACATCTTC. Its protein product is CASSPEGQPYGYIF.